This TCR beta chain was captured in a study of T cells in Graves' hyperthyroidism and ophthalmopathy. Study-wide points: Among thyroid clonotypes expanded above 0.001, most also appeared in blood. Stable hyperthyroidism was told apart from ophthalmopathy by a model built on 13 V-J features.

Thyroid ultrasound and orbital computed tomography, with clinical symptoms and serum thyroxine and TRAb, informed diagnoses. Each 10 ml fresh peripheral blood draw supplied the PBMCs. Details on this clonotype: Its specificity is not known.

The CDR3 runs 15 residues. The V end lost 1 base, the J end lost 0 bases, and 8 bases lay between the germline ends. From germline, CDR1 is SGHRS and CDR2 YFSETQ. The TCR beta CDR3 regions underwent amplification using RNA transcripts as the source. The HTBI primer set drove a first-round RT-PCR of the TCR CDR3. TCRdb redid the calling of the multiplex PCR reads with MiXCR, one entry per CDR3 protein. The sample includes approximately 520,000 distinct CDR3 sequences, around 21% seen only once; the top ten take about 26%. Sequenced material: blood. The chain uses TRBV5-1 and TRBJ1-3, with no clear D. The TCR originated in a man younger than 35 with Graves' hyperthyroidism. The CDR3 DNA follows: TGCGCCAGCAGCTTGAGCAGCACCTCTGGAAACACCATATATTTT. Translation gives CASSLSSTSGNTIYF.